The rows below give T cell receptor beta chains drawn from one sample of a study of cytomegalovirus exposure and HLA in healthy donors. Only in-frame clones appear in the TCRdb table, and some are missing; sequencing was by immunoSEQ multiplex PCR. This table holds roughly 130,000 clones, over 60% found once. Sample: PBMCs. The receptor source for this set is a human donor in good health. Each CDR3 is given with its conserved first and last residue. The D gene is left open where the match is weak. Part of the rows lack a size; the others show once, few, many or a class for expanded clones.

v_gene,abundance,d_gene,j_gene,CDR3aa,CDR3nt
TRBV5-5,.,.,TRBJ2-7,CASSSWTEQYEQYF,TGTGCCAGCAGCTCGTGGACAGAACAATACGAGCAGTACTTC
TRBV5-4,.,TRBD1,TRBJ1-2,CASSSLQGARGYTF,TGTGCCAGCAGCTCTTTACAGGGGGCGCGGGGCTACACCTTC
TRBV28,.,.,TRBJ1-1,CASRRGVPAEAFF,TGTGCCAGCCGGAGAGGCGTTCCGGCTGAAGCTTTCTTT
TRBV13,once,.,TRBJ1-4,CASSLGLGQSDEKLFF,TGTGCCAGCAGCTTAGGCCTGGGGCAGAGTGATGAAAAACTGTTTTTT
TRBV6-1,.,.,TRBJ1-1,CASSEGTEETEAFF,TGTGCCAGCAGTGAGGGTACGGAGGAGACTGAAGCTTTCTTT
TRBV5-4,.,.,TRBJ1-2,CASSLGGGVLYGYTF,TGTGCCAGCAGCTTGGGGGGGGGAGTCCTCTATGGCTACACCTTC
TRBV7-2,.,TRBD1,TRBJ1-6,CASSLFGQGKILEDSPLHF,TGTGCCAGCAGCTTATTCGGACAGGGGAAAATATTAGAGGATTCACCCCTCCACTTT
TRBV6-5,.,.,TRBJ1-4,CASSSAMGASLFF,TGTGCCAGCAGCTCGGCGATGGGCGCGAGTCTGTTTTTT
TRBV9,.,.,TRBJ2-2,CASSAALANTGELFF,TGTGCCAGCAGCGCCGCACTCGCGAACACCGGGGAGCTGTTTTTT
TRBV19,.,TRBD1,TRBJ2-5,CASSDGTGEETQYF,TGTGCCAGTAGTGACGGGACAGGGGAAGAGACCCAGTACTTC
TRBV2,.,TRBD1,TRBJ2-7,CASRKGQGTYEQYF,TGTGCCAGCAGAAAAGGACAGGGGACCTACGAGCAGTACTTC
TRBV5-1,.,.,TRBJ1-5,CASSSLGGYGEPQHF,TGCGCCAGCAGCTCCCTAGGAGGGTACGGCGAGCCCCAGCATTTT
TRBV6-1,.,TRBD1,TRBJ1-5,CASREDRDQPQHF,TGTGCCAGCAGGGAGGACAGGGATCAGCCCCAGCATTTT
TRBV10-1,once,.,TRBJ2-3,CASSEGGPTDTQYF,TGCGCCAGCAGTGAGGGGGGCCCCACAGATACGCAGTATTTT
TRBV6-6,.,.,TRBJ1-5,CASSYSGSINEPQHF,TGTGCCAGCAGTTACTCCGGGAGCATAAACGAGCCCCAGCATTTT
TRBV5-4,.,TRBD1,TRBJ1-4,CASSSLGQGGEKLFF,TGTGCCAGCAGCTCACTAGGACAGGGAGGGGAAAAACTGTTTTTT
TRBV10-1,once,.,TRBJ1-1,CASSDRPDTRTEAFF,TGCGCCAGCAGTGACCGACCGGACACACGGACTGAAGCTTTCTTT
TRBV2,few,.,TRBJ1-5,CASSEYRNQPQHF,TGTGCCAGCAGTGAGTACAGAAATCAGCCCCAGCATTTT
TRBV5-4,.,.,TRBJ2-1,CASSPGKNSYNEQFF,TGTGCCAGCAGCCCGGGAAAAAACTCCTACAATGAGCAGTTCTTC
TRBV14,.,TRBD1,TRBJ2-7,CASSHGGTGLYEQYF,TGTGCCAGCAGCCATGGGGGGACAGGGCTTTACGAGCAGTACTTC
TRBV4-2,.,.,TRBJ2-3,CASSQGSGSTDTQYF,TGTGCCAGCAGCCAAGGGTCAGGGAGCACAGATACGCAGTATTTT
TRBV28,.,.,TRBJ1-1,CASGRTNTEAFF,TGTGCCAGCGGCAGAACGAACACTGAAGCTTTCTTT
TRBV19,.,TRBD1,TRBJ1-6,CASTHRTGRNSPLHF,TGTGCCAGTACCCATCGGACAGGCCGTAATTCACCCCTCCACTTT
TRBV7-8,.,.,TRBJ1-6,CASSGRGSSSYNSPLHF,TGTGCCAGCAGCGGCAGGGGCTCGAGCTCCTATAATTCACCCCTCCACTTT
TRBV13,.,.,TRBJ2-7,CASSQLTRASYEQYF,TGCGCCAGCAGCCAGTTAACCAGGGCTTCCTACGAGCAGTACTTC
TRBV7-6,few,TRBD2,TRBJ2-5,CASSPLAGSRETQYF,TGTGCCAGCAGCCCTCTAGCGGGGTCAAGGGAGACCCAGTACTTC
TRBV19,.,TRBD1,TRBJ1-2,CASSIGTGGDIYGYTF,TGTGCCAGTAGTATCGGGACAGGGGGCGATATATACGGCTACACCTTC
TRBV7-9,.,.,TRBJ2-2,CASSLSRRGRDTGELFF,TGTGCCAGCAGCCTCTCAAGGAGGGGTAGGGACACCGGGGAGCTGTTTTTT
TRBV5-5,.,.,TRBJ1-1,CASSLVQGMDTEAFF,TGTGCCAGCAGCTTGGTTCAGGGAATGGACACTGAAGCTTTCTTT
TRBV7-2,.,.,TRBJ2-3,CASSSPSPADTQYF,TGTGCCAGCAGCTCGCCCTCTCCGGCAGATACGCAGTATTTT
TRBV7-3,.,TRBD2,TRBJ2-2,CASSLMGEGPNTGELFF,TGTGCCAGCAGCTTAATGGGGGAGGGGCCGAACACCGGGGAGCTGTTTTTT
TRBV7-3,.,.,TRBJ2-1,CASSLNGDNYNEQFF,TGTGCCAGCAGCTTAAACGGGGACAACTACAATGAGCAGTTCTTC
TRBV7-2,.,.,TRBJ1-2,CVSSSEGGYTF,TGTGTCAGCAGCTCGGAGGGGGGCTACACCTTC
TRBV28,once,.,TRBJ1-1,CAGAGGNTEAFF,TGTGCCGGAGCGGGGGGCAACACTGAAGCTTTCTTT
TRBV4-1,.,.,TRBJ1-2,CASSQEFDSSYTF,TGCGCCAGCAGCCAAGAATTTGACAGTTCCTACACCTTC
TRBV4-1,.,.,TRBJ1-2,CASSQWTAANYGYTF,TGCGCCAGCAGCCAGTGGACAGCCGCCAACTATGGCTACACCTTC
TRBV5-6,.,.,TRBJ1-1,CASSFGGEDEAFF,TGTGCCAGCAGCTTTGGCGGGGAAGATGAAGCTTTCTTT
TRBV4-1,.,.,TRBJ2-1,CASSQTGLSEQFF,TGCGCCAGCAGCCAAACCGGACTATCTGAGCAGTTCTTC
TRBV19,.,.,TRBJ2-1,CASSIGGTAVGNEQFF,TGTGCCAGTAGTATAGGGGGTACAGCGGTTGGCAATGAGCAGTTCTTC
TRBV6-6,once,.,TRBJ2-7,CAAGGEQYF,TGTGCCGCTGGGGGCGAGCAGTACTTC
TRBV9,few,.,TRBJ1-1,CASSVQGNTEAFF,TGTGCCAGCAGCGTCCAGGGGAACACTGAAGCTTTCTTT
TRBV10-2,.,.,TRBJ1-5,CASTADSYSNQPQHF,TGCGCCAGCACCGCGGACAGCTATAGCAATCAGCCCCAGCATTTT
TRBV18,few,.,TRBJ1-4,CASSPQDKGEKLFF,TGTGCCAGCTCACCACAGGACAAAGGGGAAAAACTGTTTTTT
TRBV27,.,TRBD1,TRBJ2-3,CASSLARGLNTQYF,TGTGCCAGCAGTTTAGCGAGGGGGCTGAATACGCAGTATTTT
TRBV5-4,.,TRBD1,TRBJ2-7,CASSFATGNSEQYF,TGTGCCAGCAGCTTCGCGACAGGGAATTCCGAGCAGTACTTC
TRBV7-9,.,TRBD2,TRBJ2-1,CASSEDGLAGNSYNEQFF,TGTGCCAGCAGCGAAGACGGACTAGCGGGTAACTCCTACAATGAGCAGTTCTTC
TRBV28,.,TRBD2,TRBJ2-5,CASSFGGAEQETQYF,TGTGCCAGCAGCTTCGGGGGGGCTGAACAAGAGACCCAGTACTTC
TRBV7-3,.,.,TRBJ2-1,CASSLDDFYNEQFF,TGTGCCAGCAGCTTAGATGACTTTTACAATGAGCAGTTCTTC
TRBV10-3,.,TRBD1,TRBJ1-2,CATLGGNYGYTF,TGTGCCACCCTAGGGGGCAACTATGGCTACACCTTC
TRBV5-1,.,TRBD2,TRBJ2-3,CASSPTSGGSTDTQYF,TGCGCCAGCAGCCCTACTAGCGGGGGAAGCACAGATACGCAGTATTTT
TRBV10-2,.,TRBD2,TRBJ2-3,CATTGGFGTDTQYF,TGCGCCACCACCGGGGGGTTTGGGACAGATACGCAGTATTTT
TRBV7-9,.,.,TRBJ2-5,CASSSRLGAETQYF,TGTGCCAGCAGCTCCAGATTAGGGGCGGAGACCCAGTACTTC
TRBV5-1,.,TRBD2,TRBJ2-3,CASSTGAGGTDTQYF,TGCGCCAGCAGCACAGGAGCGGGGGGAACAGATACGCAGTATTTT
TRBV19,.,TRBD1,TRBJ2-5,CASCMSGQAETQYF,TGTGCCAGCTGCATGTCCGGACAGGCGGAGACCCAGTACTTC
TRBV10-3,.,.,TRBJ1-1,CAIRDSAMKRDTEAFF,TGTGCCATCAGGGACAGCGCTATGAAGAGGGACACTGAAGCTTTCTTT
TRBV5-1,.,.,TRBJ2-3,CASSLAGDRGTDTQYF,TGCGCCAGCAGCTTGGCGGGGGACAGAGGCACAGATACGCAGTATTTT